This T cell receptor (beta chain) was observed in a study of T cell responses to AZD1222 COVID-19 vaccine. The study's findings and limits: Dominant at 160-218 and 743-854, vaccine-associated CD4 TCRs also spanned spike. Just a handful of AZD1222 recipients tested seropositive at baseline. Females made up more of the donors, who were largely white British, and clonal diversity may have come out too low. Spike-specific TCR breadth and depth went up after people got two AZD1222 doses.

The V and J ends lost 7 bases and 0 bases, in that order; junction bases with no gene match: 8. Germline V lookup: CDR1 SNHLY, CDR2 FYNNEI. This CDR3 region has 16 residues. Points on this clone: Antigen unknown.

Some clones are missing from TCRdb's copy, which holds only in-frame ones; the method was immunoSEQ multiplex PCR. The sample includes just under 95,000 clones, 70% to 90% of them seen just once. The rearrangement joins TRBV2 to TRBJ2-2; 7 bases align to TRBD1. The specimen comprised peripheral blood, sampled on day 0 of AZD1222 vaccination. The origin of this receptor is an adult in good health. CDR3 residues: CASTHRTGSNTGELFF. DNA for the CDR3: TGTGCCAGCACCCATAGGACAGGCTCGAACACCGGGGAGCTGTTTTTT.